Each of the 20 T cell receptor beta chains below was sequenced from the same sample in a study of T-cell reconstitution after alpha-beta-depleted transplantation in children. Preparation of the TCRbeta library was carried out with unique molecular identifiers. TCRdb re-called the PCR reads through MiXCR, storing one row per CDR3 protein. This table has some 300,000 distinct CDR3 sequences, about a tenth appearing once. This material consisted of PBMCs, taken before TCRalphabeta/CD19-depleted stem cell transplant. Receptors originate from a boy in the first two years of life with acute myeloid leukemia, due to receive a stem cell transplant.

Ten or more counts support this clonotype. V is TRBV10-3 and J is TRBJ2-7; D unclear. This CDR3 is built from 14 residues. V was cut by 2 bases and J by 3 bases, with 11 bases left in between. CDR1 ENHRY and CDR2 SYGVKD come from the germline V gene. The CDR3 loop reads CAISEPDVIYEQYF. The CDR3 nucleotides are TGTGCCATCAGTGAGCCGGACGTGATCTACGAGCAGTACTTC.

The chain has TRBV7-8 and TRBJ2-3, with TRBD2 identical over 8 bases. CDR1 and CDR2 (germline): SGHVS, FQNEAQ. This CDR3 region has 18 residues. The V gene end was trimmed by 5 bases and the J gene end by 2 bases; junction bases not matched to a gene: 15. The CDR3 DNA reads TGTGCCAGCAGCCCCAGACCGGGGGGGTCGTTCTCCACAGATACGCAGTATTTT. The encoded protein is CASSPRPGGSFSTDTQYF.

This clonotype was counted at least ten times. The gene calls are TRBV7-2 and TRBJ2-7, with no clear D. This CDR3 is built from 13 residues. Trimming shortened V by 1 base and J by 2 bases, and 6 bases separated the two germline ends. Germline-derived CDR1 and CDR2 are SGHTA and FQGNSA. CDR3 in DNA: TGTGCCAGCAGCTTAGACTATACCTACGAGCAGTACTTC. Translating it yields CASSLDYTYEQYF. The complete variable domain, with remaining parts taken from reference TRBV7-2 and TRBJ2-7, reads GAGVSQSPSNKVTEKGKDVELRCDPISGHTALYWYRQSLGQGLEFLIYFQGNSAPDKSGLPSDRFSAERTGGSVSTLTIQRTQQEDSAVYLCASSLDYTYEQYFGPGTRLTVT.

The rearrangement uses TRBV7-6 and TRBJ2-2; either TRBD1 or TRBD2 may fit D (5 bases each). The germline V gene has CDR1 SGHVS and CDR2 FNYEAQ. This CDR3 is 14 amino acids long. Trimming took off 2 bases at V and 6 bases at J, with 10 bases between the two ends. CDR3 bases: TGTGCCAGCAGCTTATACGGGACCCCCGGGGAGCTGTTTTTT. Its protein is CASSLYGTPGELFF.

As regards this clonotype: This may arise from a read error, as a much more abundant clone is one base away. This chain uses TRBV9 with TRBJ2-7; no definite D call. Per germline, CDR1 SGDLS and CDR2 YYNGEE. The CDR3 sequence is 13 residues long. In nucleotides, the CDR3 is TGTGCCACCAGCGTAGCCCCCTCCTACGAGCAGTACTTC. Translating gives CATSVAPSYEQYF.

The chain combines TRBV19 with TRBJ1-1; D is unclear. Trimming left V 3 bases short and J 0 bases short, with 11 bases between. Germline CDR1 is LNHDA and CDR2 is SQIVND (reference sequence). The CDR3 spans 15 residues. The CDR3 DNA follows: TGTGCCAGTAGTATTTTCGGCAGACTGAACACTGAAGCTTTCTTT. It is translated as CASSIFGRLNTEAFF. Combining the CDR3 with reference TRBV19 and TRBJ1-1 gives the whole variable domain DGGITQSPKYLFRKEGQNVTLSCEQNLNHDAMYWYRQDPGQGLRLIYYSQIVNDFQKGDIAEGYSVSREKKESFPLTVTSAQKNPTAFYLCASSIFGRLNTEAFFGQGTRLTVV.

This clonotype was observed at least ten times. V gene TRBV28 combines with J gene TRBJ1-2; no clear D. The CDR3 totals 11 residues. V shed 6 bases and J shed 4 bases, with 6 bases lying between them. Germline values: CDR1 MDHEN, CDR2 SYDVKM. The CDR3 here is CASSLSYGYTF. The CDR3 DNA reads TGTGCCAGCAGCTTGAGCTATGGCTACACCTTC.

The chain has TRBV4-2 and TRBJ2-4; D is tentatively TRBD1 or TRBD2 (5 bases each). Germline V gives CDR1 LGHNA, CDR2 YNFKEQ. The CDR3 extends over 14 amino acids. V lost 0 bases and J lost 8, with 11 bases in between. CDR3 DNA: TGTGCCAGCAGCCAAGAGAGGGGACGGTACATTCAGTACTTC. Its protein product is CASSQERGRYIQYF.

This clonotype was seen ten or more times. The V call is TRBV28, the J call TRBJ2-5; D uncertain. Germline V gives CDR1 MDHEN, CDR2 SYDVKM. This CDR3 is 14 amino acids long. V gave up 2 bases and J gave up 5 bases, with 12 bases separating them. The CDR3 region has the DNA TGTGCCAGCAGTTTAATGGGGAATAGGGAGACCCAGTACTTC. Translation: CASSLMGNRETQYF.

This chain connects TRBV7-8 to TRBJ2-7; D might be TRBD2 (5 bases). This CDR3 has 16 residues. V lost 2 bases and J 5 bases, leaving 19 bases between the germline ends. Per germline, CDR1 SGHVS and CDR2 FQNEAQ. The CDR3: CASSLRGVLVGNEQYF. The CDR3 coding sequence is TGTGCCAGCAGCTTAAGAGGAGTACTAGTGGGGAACGAGCAGTACTTC. Using reference TRBV7-8 and TRBJ2-7 for the parts outside the CDR3, the full variable domain is GAGVSQSPRYKVAKRGQDVALRCDPISGHVSLFWYQQALGQGPEFLTYFQNEAQLDKSGLPSDRFFAERPEGSVSTLKIQRTQQEDSAVYLCASSLRGVLVGNEQYFGPGTRLTVT.

This clonotype was counted many times. This chain uses TRBV28 with TRBJ2-7; 8 nucleotides align to TRBD1. Trimming at V came to 8 bases and at J to 4 bases, leaving 10 bases not matched to a gene. This CDR3 contains 14 residues. CDR1 and CDR2 from the germline V gene are MDHEN and SYDVKM. CDR3: CASRGQGITYEQYF. The CDR3 nucleotides read TGTGCCAGCCGTGGACAGGGCATTACGTACGAGCAGTACTTC.

This clonotype appeared many times. The gene calls are TRBV12-3 or TRBV12-4 and TRBJ2-5; 8 bases agree with TRBD2. This CDR3 has 14 amino acids. With 7 bases clipped from V and 0 bases from J, the junction kept 4 bases outside the gene matches. This CDR3 is CASILSGDQETQYF. For the CDR3, the DNA is TGTGCCAGCATTCTTAGCGGGGACCAAGAGACCCAGTACTTC.

This clonotype was counted ten times or more. The chain is built from TRBV27 and TRBJ2-3, with TRBD2 matching 10 bases. V lost 4 bases, J lost 0 bases, and 10 bases stayed unmatched. CDR3 length equals 18 residues. Germline CDR1 reads MNHEY; CDR2 reads SMNVEV (reference sequence). The CDR3 here is CASSSIPGLAASTDTQYF. CDR3 nucleotide sequence: TGTGCCAGCAGTTCGATCCCCGGACTAGCGGCTAGCACAGATACGCAGTATTTT.

This clonotype was counted ten times or more. This CDR3 is CASSFRDYRTDTQYF. The CDR3 bases are TGCGCCAGCAGCTTCCGGGACTACCGCACAGATACGCAGTATTTT. V usage is TRBV5-1 and J usage is TRBJ2-3; 7 bases are shared with TRBD2. This CDR3 contains 15 residues. Trimming took 2 bases from V and 1 from J; bases not matched to a gene: 4. Germline assignment: CDR1 SGHRS and CDR2 YFSETQ.

This clonotype was seen at least ten times. This sequence joins TRBV4-2 and TRBJ2-1, with D unclear. Looked up from germline, CDR1 is LGHNA and CDR2 is YNFKEQ. The CDR3 spans 17 residues. V gave up 0 bases and J gave up 4 bases, with 16 bases separating them. For the CDR3, the DNA is TGTGCCAGCAGCCAAGACACTCAGATTGTAGGGTACAATGAGCAGTTCTTC. Translated, it gives CASSQDTQIVGYNEQFF.

This clonotype was observed a few times. The rearrangement joins TRBV10-3 to TRBJ2-1; 11 nucleotides align to TRBD2. Germline V CDR1 and CDR2: ENHRY, SYGVKD. The junction had 3 bases not matched to a gene; V was cut back by 4 bases and J by 4 bases. The CDR3 length is 15 residues. CDR3 DNA sequence: TGTGCCATCAGTGGGGGGACTAGCGGATACAATGAGCAGTTCTTC. Its protein is CAISGGTSGYNEQFF.

This clonotype was recorded at least ten times. V usage is TRBV12-3 or TRBV12-4 and J usage is TRBJ2-7; D is uncertain. The CDR3 spans 14 residues. Trimming took 1 base from V and 4 from J, leaving 11 bases between them. CDR3 sequence (DNA): TGTGCCAGCAGTTTAGGTAGGGAAGGGTACGAGCAGTACTTC. This encodes CASSLGREGYEQYF.

A few counts support this clonotype. The chain is built from TRBV28 and TRBJ2-7; D is possibly TRBD2 (6 bases). CDR3 length: 20 residues. Trimming removed 2 bases from V and 4 bases from J, with 30 bases in between. Germline V CDR1 and CDR2: MDHEN, SYDVKM. The CDR3 DNA is TGTGCCAGCAGTTTAATGGCGCGGGACTCACTTCAATTCTTCAATTACGAGCAGTACTTC. Translated, it gives CASSLMARDSLQFFNYEQYF.

This clonotype came up many times. V gene TRBV7-9 combines with J gene TRBJ1-4; 7 bases align to TRBD1. V lost 5 bases to trimming and J lost 4 bases; unmatched junction nucleotides: 4. There are 14 residues in the CDR3. CDR1 and CDR2 from the germline V gene are SEHNR and FQNEAQ (reference sequence). CDR3 in amino acids: CASSPGQRNEKLFF. The CDR3, as DNA: TGTGCCAGCAGCCCGGGACAGCGTAATGAAAAACTGTTTTTT.

This clonotype was counted ten times or more. The chain uses TRBV28 and TRBJ2-2; D is unclear. V gave up 5 bases and J gave up 3 bases, with 4 bases separating them. Germline V lookup: CDR1 MDHEN, CDR2 SYDVKM. The CDR3 runs to 12 residues. Here the CDR3 DNA reads TGTGCCAGCAGTGGTGACACCGGGGAGCTGTTTTTT. This codes for CASSGDTGELFF.